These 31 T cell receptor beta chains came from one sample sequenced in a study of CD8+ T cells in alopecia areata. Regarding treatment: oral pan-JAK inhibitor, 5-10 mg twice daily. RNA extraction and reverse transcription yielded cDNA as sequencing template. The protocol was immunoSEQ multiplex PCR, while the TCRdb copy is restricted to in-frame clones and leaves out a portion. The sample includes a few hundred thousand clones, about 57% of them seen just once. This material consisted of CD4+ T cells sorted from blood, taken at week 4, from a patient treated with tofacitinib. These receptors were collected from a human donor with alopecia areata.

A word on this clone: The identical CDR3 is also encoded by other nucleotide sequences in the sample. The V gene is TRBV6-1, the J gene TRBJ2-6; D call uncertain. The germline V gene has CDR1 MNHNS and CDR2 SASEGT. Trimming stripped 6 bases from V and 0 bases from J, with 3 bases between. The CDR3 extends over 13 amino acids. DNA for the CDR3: TGTGCCAGCAGCGGCTCTGGGGCCAACGTCCTGACTTTC. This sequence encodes CASSGSGANVLTF.

The CDR3, as DNA: TGTGCCAGCAGCACTCGGACTAGCGGGGGGAATGAGCAGTTCTTC. This gives the protein CASSTRTSGGNEQFF. The V gene is TRBV11-2, the J gene TRBJ2-1; TRBD2 agrees at 14 bases. J lost 7 bases, V lost 5 bases, and 4 bases had no gene match. Per germline, CDR1 SGHAT and CDR2 FQNNGV. CDR3 length: 15 residues.

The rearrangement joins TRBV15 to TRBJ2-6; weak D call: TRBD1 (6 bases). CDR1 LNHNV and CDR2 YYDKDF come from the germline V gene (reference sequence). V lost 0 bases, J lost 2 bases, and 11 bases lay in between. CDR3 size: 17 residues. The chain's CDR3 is CATSRDIGQTGANVLTF. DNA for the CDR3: TGTGCCACCAGCAGAGACATAGGACAGACTGGGGCCAACGTCCTGACTTTC.

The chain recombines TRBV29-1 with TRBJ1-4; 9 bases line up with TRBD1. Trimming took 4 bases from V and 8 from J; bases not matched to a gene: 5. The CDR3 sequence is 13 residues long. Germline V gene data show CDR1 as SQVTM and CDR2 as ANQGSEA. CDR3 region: CSVAAGTGEKLFF. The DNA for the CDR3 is TGCAGCGTTGCTGCTGGGACAGGGGAAAAACTGTTTTTT.

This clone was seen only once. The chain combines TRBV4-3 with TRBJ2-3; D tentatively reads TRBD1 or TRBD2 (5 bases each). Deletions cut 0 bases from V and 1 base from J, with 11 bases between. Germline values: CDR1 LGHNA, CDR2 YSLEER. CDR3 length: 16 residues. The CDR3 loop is CASSQDSGPRTDTQYF. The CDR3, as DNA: TGCGCCAGCAGCCAAGATTCGGGGCCCCGCACAGATACGCAGTATTTT.

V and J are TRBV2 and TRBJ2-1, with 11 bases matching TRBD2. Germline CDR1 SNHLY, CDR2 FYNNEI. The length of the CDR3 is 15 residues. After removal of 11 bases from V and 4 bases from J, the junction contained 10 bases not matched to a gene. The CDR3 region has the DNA TGTGCCGACTCGAGGCTAGCGGGGGGATACAATGAGCAGTTCTTC. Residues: CADSRLAGGYNEQFF.

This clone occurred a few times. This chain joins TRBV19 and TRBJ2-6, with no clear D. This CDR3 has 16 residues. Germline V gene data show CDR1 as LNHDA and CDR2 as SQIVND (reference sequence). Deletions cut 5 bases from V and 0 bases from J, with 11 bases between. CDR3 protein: CASSAGVSSGANVLTF. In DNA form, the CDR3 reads TGTGCCAGTAGTGCCGGCGTTAGCTCTGGGGCCAACGTCCTGACTTTC. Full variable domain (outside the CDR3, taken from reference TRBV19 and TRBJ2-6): DGGITQSPKYLFRKEGQNVTLSCEQNLNHDAMYWYRQDPGQGLRLIYYSQIVNDFQKGDIAEGYSVSREKKESFPLTVTSAQKNPTAFYLCASSAGVSSGANVLTFGAGSRLTVL.

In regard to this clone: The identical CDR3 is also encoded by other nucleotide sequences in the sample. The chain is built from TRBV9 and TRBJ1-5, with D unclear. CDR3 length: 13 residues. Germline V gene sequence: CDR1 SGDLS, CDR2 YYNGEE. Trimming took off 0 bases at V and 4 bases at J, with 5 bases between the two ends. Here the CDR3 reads CASSVGLNQPQHF. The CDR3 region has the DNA TGTGCCAGCAGCGTAGGACTGAATCAGCCCCAGCATTTT.

The CDR3 loop reads CASSLVSGGSSTDTQYF. CDR3 DNA sequence: TGTGCCAGCAGCTTAGTTAGCGGGGGCTCTAGCACAGATACGCAGTATTTT. The V call is TRBV7-2, the J call TRBJ2-3, with TRBD2 matching 9 bases. J was trimmed by 0 bases and V by 1 base; bases with no gene match: 5. The CDR3 runs 17 residues. Germline V CDR1 and CDR2: SGHTA, FQGNSA.

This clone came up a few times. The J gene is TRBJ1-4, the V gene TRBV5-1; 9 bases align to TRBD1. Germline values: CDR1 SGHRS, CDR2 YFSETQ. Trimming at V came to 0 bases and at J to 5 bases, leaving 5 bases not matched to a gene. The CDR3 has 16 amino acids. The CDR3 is CASSLDGTGLNEKLFF. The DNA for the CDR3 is TGCGCCAGCAGCTTGGACGGGACAGGGTTAAATGAAAAACTGTTTTTT.

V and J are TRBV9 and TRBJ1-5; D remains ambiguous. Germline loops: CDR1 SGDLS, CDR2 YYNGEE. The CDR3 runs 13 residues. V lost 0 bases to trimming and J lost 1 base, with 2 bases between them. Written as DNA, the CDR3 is TGTGCCAGCAGCGTAGAAAGCAATCAGCCCCAGCATTTT. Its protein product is CASSVESNQPQHF.

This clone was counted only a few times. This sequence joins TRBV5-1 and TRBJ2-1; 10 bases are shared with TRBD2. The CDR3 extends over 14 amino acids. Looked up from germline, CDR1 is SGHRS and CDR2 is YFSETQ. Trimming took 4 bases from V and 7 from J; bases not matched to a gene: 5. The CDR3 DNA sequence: TGCGCCAGCAGCCCTAGCGGGGGCGGGAATGAGCAGTTCTTC. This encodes CASSPSGGGNEQFF.

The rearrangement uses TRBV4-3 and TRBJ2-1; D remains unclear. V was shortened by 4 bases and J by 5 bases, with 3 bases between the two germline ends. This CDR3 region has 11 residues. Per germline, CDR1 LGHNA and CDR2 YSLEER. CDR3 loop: CASSRDNEQFF. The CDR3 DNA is TGCGCCAGCAGCCGAGACAATGAGCAGTTCTTC.

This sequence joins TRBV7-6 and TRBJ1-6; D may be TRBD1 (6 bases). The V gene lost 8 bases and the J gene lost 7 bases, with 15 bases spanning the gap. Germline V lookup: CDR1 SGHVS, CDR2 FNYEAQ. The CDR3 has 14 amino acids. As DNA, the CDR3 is TGTGCCAGCGGAGGACCAGGGGAGAATTCACCCCTCCACTTT. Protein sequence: CASGGPGENSPLHF.

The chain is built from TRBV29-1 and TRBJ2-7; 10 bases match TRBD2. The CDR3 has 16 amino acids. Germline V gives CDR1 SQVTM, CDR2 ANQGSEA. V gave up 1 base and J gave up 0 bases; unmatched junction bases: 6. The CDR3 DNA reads TGCAGCGTTGAAGGAGGTCTAGCGGGGGTCTCCTACGAGCAGTACTTC. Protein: CSVEGGLAGVSYEQYF.

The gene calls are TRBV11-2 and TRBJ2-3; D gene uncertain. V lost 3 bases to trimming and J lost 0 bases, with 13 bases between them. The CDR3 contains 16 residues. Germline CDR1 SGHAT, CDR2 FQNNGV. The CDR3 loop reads CASSLAQAESTDTQYF. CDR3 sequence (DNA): TGTGCCAGCAGCTTGGCGCAGGCTGAGAGCACAGATACGCAGTATTTT.

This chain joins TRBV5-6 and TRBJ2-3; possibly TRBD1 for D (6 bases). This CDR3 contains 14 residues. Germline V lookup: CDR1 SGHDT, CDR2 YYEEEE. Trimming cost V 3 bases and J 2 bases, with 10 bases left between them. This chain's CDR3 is CASSSGHYTDTQYF. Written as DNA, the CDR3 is TGTGCCAGCAGCTCGGGACATTACACAGATACGCAGTATTTT.

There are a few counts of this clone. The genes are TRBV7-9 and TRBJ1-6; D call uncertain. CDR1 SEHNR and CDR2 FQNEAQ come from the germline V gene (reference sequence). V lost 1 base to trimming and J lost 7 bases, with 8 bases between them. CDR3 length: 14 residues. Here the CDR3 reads CASSLGGGNSPLHF. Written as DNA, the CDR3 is TGTGCCAGCAGCTTAGGAGGCGGGAATTCACCCCTCCACTTT. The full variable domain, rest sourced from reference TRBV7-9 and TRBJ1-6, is DTGVSQNPRHKITKRGQNVTFRCDPISEHNRLYWYRQTLGQGPEFLTYFQNEAQLEKSRLLSDRFSAERPKGSFSTLEIQRTEQGDSAMYLCASSLGGGNSPLHFGNGTRLTVT.

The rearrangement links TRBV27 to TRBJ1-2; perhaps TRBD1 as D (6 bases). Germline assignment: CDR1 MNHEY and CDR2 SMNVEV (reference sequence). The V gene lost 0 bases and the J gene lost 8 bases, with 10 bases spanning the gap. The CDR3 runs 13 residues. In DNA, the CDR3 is TGTGCCAGCAGTTTATCGGACAGAGAGGGCTACACCTTC. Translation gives CASSLSDREGYTF.

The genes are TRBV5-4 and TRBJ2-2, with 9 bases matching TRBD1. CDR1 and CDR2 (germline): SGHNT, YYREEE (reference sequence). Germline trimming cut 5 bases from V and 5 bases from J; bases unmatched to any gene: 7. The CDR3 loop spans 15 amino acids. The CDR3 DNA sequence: TGTGCCAGCAGGAGGACAGGGGTCGCTACCGGGGAGCTGTTTTTT. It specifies CASRRTGVATGELFF.

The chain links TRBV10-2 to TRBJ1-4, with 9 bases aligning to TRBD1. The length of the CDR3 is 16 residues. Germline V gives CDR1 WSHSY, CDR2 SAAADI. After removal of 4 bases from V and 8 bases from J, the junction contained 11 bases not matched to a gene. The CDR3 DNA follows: TGCGCCAGCAGTGTCGGGACAGGGTGGCAAAAAGAAAAACTGTTTTTT. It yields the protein CASSVGTGWQKEKLFF.

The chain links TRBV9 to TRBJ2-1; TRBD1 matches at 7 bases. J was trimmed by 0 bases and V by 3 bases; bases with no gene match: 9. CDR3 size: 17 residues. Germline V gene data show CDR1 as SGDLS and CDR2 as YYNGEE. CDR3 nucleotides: TGTGCCAGCAGCGCATTTTACAGGGGAAGCTCCTACAATGAGCAGTTCTTC. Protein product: CASSAFYRGSSYNEQFF.

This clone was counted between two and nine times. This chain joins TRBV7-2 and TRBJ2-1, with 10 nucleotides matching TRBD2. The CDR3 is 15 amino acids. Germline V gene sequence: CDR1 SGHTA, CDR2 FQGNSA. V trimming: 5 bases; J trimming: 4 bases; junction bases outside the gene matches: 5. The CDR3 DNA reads TGTGCCAGCAGCGCCCCTAGCGGGGGTTACAATGAGCAGTTCTTC. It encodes CASSAPSGGYNEQFF.

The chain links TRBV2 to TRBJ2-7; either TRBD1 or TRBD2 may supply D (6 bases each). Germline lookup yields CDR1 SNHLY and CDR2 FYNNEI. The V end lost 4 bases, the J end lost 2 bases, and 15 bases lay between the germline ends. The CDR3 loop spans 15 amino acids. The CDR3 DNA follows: TGTGCCAGCAGTGTCACCGGGGGCACCACCTACGAGCAGTACTTC. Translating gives CASSVTGGTTYEQYF.

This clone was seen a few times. This chain's CDR3 is CSVVSSYGTGELFF. CDR3 nucleotide sequence: TGCAGCGTTGTTAGCTCTTATGGTACCGGGGAGCTGTTTTTT. This chain links TRBV29-1 with TRBJ2-2; D is unclear. The germline V gene encodes CDR1 SQVTM and CDR2 ANQGSEA. This CDR3 is 14 amino acids long. V lost 4 bases and J 5 bases, leaving 14 bases between the germline ends.

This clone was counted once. The CDR3 here is CASRVTGTGVNEQYF. CDR3 sequence (DNA): TGTGCCAGCAGGGTGACCGGGACAGGGGTTAACGAGCAGTACTTC. This rearrangement joins TRBV2 to TRBJ2-7; 10 positions match TRBD1. The CDR3 runs to 15 residues. J gave up 5 bases and V 6 bases, and 10 bases lay outside the gene matches. Germline V gene data show CDR1 as SNHLY and CDR2 as FYNNEI.

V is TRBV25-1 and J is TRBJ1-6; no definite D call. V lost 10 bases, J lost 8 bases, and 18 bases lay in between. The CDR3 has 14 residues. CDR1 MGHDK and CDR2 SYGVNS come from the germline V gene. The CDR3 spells CANSVGGSDSPLHF. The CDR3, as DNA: TGTGCCAACAGCGTGGGAGGGTCCGATTCACCCCTCCACTTT.

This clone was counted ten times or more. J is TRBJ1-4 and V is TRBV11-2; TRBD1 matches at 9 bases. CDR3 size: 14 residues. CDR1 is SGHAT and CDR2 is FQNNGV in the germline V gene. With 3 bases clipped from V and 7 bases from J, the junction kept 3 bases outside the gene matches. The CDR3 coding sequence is TGTGCCAGCAGCTTGGGGACAGGGAGTGAAAAACTGTTTTTT. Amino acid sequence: CASSLGTGSEKLFF. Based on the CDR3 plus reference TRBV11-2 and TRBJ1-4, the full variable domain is EAGVAQSPRYKIIEKRQSVAFWCNPISGHATLYWYQQILGQGPKLLIQFQNNGVVDDSQLPKDRFSAERLKGVDSTLKIQPAKLEDSAVYLCASSLGTGSEKLFFGSGTQLSVL.

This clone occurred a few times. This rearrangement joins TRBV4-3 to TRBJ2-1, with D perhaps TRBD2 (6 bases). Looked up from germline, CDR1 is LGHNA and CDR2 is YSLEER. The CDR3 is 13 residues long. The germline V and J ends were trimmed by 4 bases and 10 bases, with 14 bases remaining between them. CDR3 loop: CASSPGLAGEQFF. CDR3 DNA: TGCGCCAGCAGCCCCGGGTTGGCGGGGGAGCAGTTCTTC.

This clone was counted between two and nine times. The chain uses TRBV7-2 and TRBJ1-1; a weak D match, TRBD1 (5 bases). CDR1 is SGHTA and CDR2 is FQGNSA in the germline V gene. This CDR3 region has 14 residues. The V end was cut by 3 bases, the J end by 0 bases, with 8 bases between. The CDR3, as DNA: TGTGCCAGCAGCTTTGGGGCTATGAACACTGAAGCTTTCTTT. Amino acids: CASSFGAMNTEAFF.

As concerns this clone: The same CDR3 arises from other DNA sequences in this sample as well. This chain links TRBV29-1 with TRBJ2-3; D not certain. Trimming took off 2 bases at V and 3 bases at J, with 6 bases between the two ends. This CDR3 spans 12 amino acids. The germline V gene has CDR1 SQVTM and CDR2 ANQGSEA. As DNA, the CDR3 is TGCAGCGTTGAACCTGGTACAGATACGCAGTATTTT. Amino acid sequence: CSVEPGTDTQYF.